These 17 T cell receptor beta chains were all obtained from the same sample, sequenced in a study of blood T cell repertoires in COVID-19. Produced via immunoSEQ multiplex PCR; TCRdb's table is partial and in-frame only. Of a few hundred thousand clones listed, 87% are singletons. Specimen: peripheral blood. The origin of the receptors is a woman between 50 and 59 years old who had recovered from COVID-19.

V and J are TRBV6-2 or TRBV6-3 and TRBJ2-3; D possibly corresponds to TRBD2 (5 bases). The CDR3 sequence is 15 residues long. The V gene's germline CDR1 is MNHEY and CDR2 SVGEGT. The ends were cut back, 2 bases at V and 2 bases at J, with 11 bases in the middle. CDR3 amino acids: CASSYPGIFTDTQYF. The DNA for the CDR3 is TGTGCCAGCAGTTACCCGGGGATCTTCACAGATACGCAGTATTTT.

V gene TRBV18 combines with J gene TRBJ2-5, with 8 positions matching TRBD1. CDR1 and CDR2 (germline): KGHSH, LQKENI. Germline trimming cut 7 bases from V and 3 bases from J; bases unmatched to any gene: 4. The CDR3 loop spans 13 amino acids. The CDR3 DNA sequence: TGTGCCAGCTTCGGGACAGGCGAAGAGACCCAGTACTTC. Protein: CASFGTGEETQYF.

V and J are TRBV4-3 and TRBJ2-7; TRBD2 aligns across 12 bases. V was pared by 1 base and J by 2 bases, with 3 bases of the junction left unmatched. Germline V lookup: CDR1 LGHNA, CDR2 YSLEER. This CDR3 has 16 residues. CDR3 sequence (DNA): TGCGCCAGCAGCCAAGCTTGGACTAGCGGGGCCTACGAGCAGTACTTC. Translated: CASSQAWTSGAYEQYF.

J is TRBJ1-1 and V is TRBV7-9; 7 bases are shared with TRBD1. From germline, CDR1 is SEHNR and CDR2 FQNEAQ (reference sequence). CDR3 length equals 13 residues. Trimming removed 1 base from V and 4 bases from J; junction bases left unmatched: 0. As DNA, the CDR3 is TGTGCCAGCAGCTTAGACAGGGGCACTGAAGCTTTCTTT. This gives the protein CASSLDRGTEAFF.

The chain employs TRBV9 and TRBJ1-5; weak D call: TRBD1 (5 bases). V lost 4 bases and J lost 1, with 12 bases in between. CDR3 length: 15 amino acids. Per the germline V gene, CDR1 is SGDLS and CDR2 is YYNGEE. CDR3 DNA sequence: TGTGCCAGCAGCCCGGGCCAGGGAAGCAATCAGCCCCAGCATTTT. Translating gives CASSPGQGSNQPQHF.

V gene TRBV6-6 combines with J gene TRBJ1-2, with D unclear. Germline lookup yields CDR1 MNHNY and CDR2 SVGAGI (reference sequence). The V end was cut by 5 bases, the J end by 8 bases, with 18 bases between. CDR3 length: 14 residues. CDR3 sequence reads: CASSPSLTGGGYTF. Here the CDR3 DNA reads TGTGCCAGCAGTCCCTCCTTGACCGGAGGGGGCTACACCTTC.

The chain recombines TRBV29-1 with TRBJ1-6, with TRBD1 matching over 7 bases. With 7 bases clipped from V and 6 bases from J, the junction kept 3 bases outside the gene matches. The CDR3 consists of 12 residues. In germline, CDR1 is SQVTM, CDR2 ANQGSEA. CDR3 sequence: CSARDSNSPLHF. The CDR3 nucleotides read TGCAGCGCCCGGGACAGTAATTCACCCCTCCACTTT.

A few counts support this clone. The chain joins TRBV7-9 to TRBJ1-5, with 8 bases identical to TRBD1. Trimming removed 4 bases from V and 5 bases from J; junction bases left unmatched: 7. Germline V lookup: CDR1 SEHNR, CDR2 FQNEAQ (reference sequence). This CDR3 has 15 amino acids. The chain's CDR3 is CASSSSAGGYQPQHF. As DNA, the CDR3 is TGTGCCAGCAGCTCCTCCGCAGGGGGCTATCAGCCCCAGCATTTT.

This chain uses TRBV5-4 with TRBJ2-1, with a possible D match to TRBD2 (7 bases). The CDR3 is 14 residues long. With 2 bases removed from V and 4 bases from J, the gap between germline ends came to 10 bases. The germline gives CDR1 SGHNT, CDR2 YYREEE (reference sequence). The CDR3 coding sequence is TGTGCCAGCAGCTTCGAGGGGGGGTACAATGAGCAGTTCTTC. Translating it yields CASSFEGGYNEQFF. The full variable domain, in which reference TRBV5-4 and TRBJ2-1 provide the parts outside the CDR3, is ETGVTQSPTHLIKTRGQQVTLRCSSQSGHNTVSWYQQALGQGPQFIFQYYREEENGRGNFPPRFSGLQFPNYSSELNVNALELDDSALYLCASSFEGGYNEQFFGPGTRLTVL.

This chain connects TRBV4-1 to TRBJ2-7; D remains unclear. Germline V CDR1 and CDR2: MGHRA, YSYEKL. The V and J ends lost 0 bases and 2 bases respectively, with 5 bases between them. This CDR3 region has 13 residues. The CDR3 region has the DNA TGCGCCAGCAGCCAAGACTTAACCTACGAGCAGTACTTC. Translated: CASSQDLTYEQYF.

V is TRBV5-1 and J is TRBJ2-3; 12 bases align to TRBD2. Germline assignment: CDR1 SGHRS and CDR2 YFSETQ. Unmatched junction bases numbered 7, after V lost 0 bases and J lost 2 bases. This CDR3 contains 18 residues. CDR3 in DNA: TGCGCCAGCAGCTTGGCCCGGACTAGCGGGATCTACACAGATACGCAGTATTTT. It is translated as CASSLARTSGIYTDTQYF.

This clone was seen ten or more times. The genes are TRBV9 and TRBJ2-5; TRBD1 aligns across 8 bases. Germline V gene sequence: CDR1 SGDLS, CDR2 YYNGEE. This CDR3 contains 16 residues. V was clipped by 3 bases and J by 5 bases; unmatched bases: 12. The CDR3 bases are TGTGCCAGCAGCGCGGCGACCGGGACAGGCAAGGAGACCCAGTACTTC. This encodes CASSAATGTGKETQYF.

The chain recombines TRBV4-2 with TRBJ1-1; D is unclear. The germline CDR1 and CDR2 sequences are LGHNA and YNFKEQ. The ends were cut back, 4 bases at V and 3 bases at J, with 15 bases in the middle. The CDR3 length is 15 residues. The CDR3 spells CASSPPGSLYTEAFF. CDR3 nucleotides: TGTGCCAGCAGCCCGCCGGGGAGTCTTTACACTGAAGCTTTCTTT.

The J gene is TRBJ2-3, the V gene TRBV19; tentative D call: TRBD2 (6 bases). V was pared by 3 bases and J by 2 bases, with 12 bases between. The CDR3 is made up of 15 amino acids. Germline CDR1 reads LNHDA; CDR2 reads SQIVND (reference sequence). This CDR3 is CASSIWRGYTDTQYF. The CDR3 DNA sequence: TGTGCCAGTAGTATTTGGAGGGGTTACACAGATACGCAGTATTTT.

V and J are TRBV9 and TRBJ2-3; tentatively, D is TRBD1 (6 bases). This CDR3 comprises 16 residues. The germline V and J ends were trimmed by 2 bases and 5 bases, with 18 bases remaining between them. CDR1 is SGDLS and CDR2 is YYNGEE in the germline V gene. In DNA, the CDR3 is TGTGCCAGCAGCGTCGACCACAGGGCTCACGGAGATACGCAGTATTTT. This gives the protein CASSVDHRAHGDTQYF.

V usage is TRBV4-3 and J usage is TRBJ2-7, with 7 bases aligning to TRBD2. There are 15 residues in the CDR3. Germline CDR1 is LGHNA and CDR2 is YSLEER. V lost 1 base, J lost 1 base, and 4 bases stayed unmatched. Written as DNA, the CDR3 is TGCGCCAGCAGCCAAGGTAGGGGAGGGTCCTACGAGCAGTACTTC. This sequence encodes CASSQGRGGSYEQYF.

Here the CDR3 DNA reads TGTGCCAGCAGCTTCGCATCCAGTACCGGGAGCCTAGAGACCCAGTACTTC. This codes for CASSFASSTGSLETQYF. The J gene is TRBJ2-5, the V gene TRBV5-4; possible D gene TRBD2, 6 bases. Germline V gives CDR1 SGHNT, CDR2 YYREEE (reference sequence). This CDR3 has 17 amino acids. Trimming left V 2 bases short and J 4 bases short, with 21 bases between.